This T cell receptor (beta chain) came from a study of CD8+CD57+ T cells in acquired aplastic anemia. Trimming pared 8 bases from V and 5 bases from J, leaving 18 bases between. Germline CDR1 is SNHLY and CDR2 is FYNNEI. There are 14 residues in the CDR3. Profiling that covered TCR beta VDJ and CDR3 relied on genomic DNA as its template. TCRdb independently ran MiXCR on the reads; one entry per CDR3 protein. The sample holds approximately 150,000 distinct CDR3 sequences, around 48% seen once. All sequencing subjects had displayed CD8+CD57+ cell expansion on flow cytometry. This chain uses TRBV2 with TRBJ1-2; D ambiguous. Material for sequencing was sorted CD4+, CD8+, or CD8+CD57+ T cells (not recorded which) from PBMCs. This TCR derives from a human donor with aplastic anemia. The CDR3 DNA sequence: TGTGCCAGCCGCCAAGACACGGGGATTTATGGCTACACCTTC. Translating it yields CASRQDTGIYGYTF.